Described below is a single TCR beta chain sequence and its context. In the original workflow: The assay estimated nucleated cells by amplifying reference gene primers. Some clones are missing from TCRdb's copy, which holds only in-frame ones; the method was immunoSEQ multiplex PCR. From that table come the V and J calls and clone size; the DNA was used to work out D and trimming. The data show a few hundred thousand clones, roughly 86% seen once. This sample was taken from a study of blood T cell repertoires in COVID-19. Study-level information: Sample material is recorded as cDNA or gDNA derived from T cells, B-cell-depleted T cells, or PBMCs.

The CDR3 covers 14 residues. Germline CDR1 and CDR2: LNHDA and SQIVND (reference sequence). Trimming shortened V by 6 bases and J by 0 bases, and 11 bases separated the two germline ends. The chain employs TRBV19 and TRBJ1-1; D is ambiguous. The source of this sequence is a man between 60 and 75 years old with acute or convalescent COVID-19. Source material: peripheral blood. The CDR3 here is CASSPTFLNTEAFF. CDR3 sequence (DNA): TGTGCCAGTAGCCCCACTTTCCTGAACACTGAAGCTTTCTTT.